This T cell receptor (beta chain) emerged from a study of cytomegalovirus exposure and HLA in healthy donors. Whole-study findings and limits: It was reported that the classifier diagnosed cytomegalovirus status with high specificity and sensitivity in both the original and validation cohorts.

This CDR3 is 15 amino acids long. The V segment lost 1 base and the J segment 3 bases; nucleotides outside the gene matches: 5. Germline values: CDR1 SGHNT, CDR2 YYREEE (reference sequence). The donors were part of the 120-subject validation cohort, which stood apart from the roughly 640-subject first cohort. Generated by immunoSEQ multiplex PCR, the TCRdb table keeps only in-frame clones and is missing some. The sample lists about 400,000 clones, just over 85% occurring once. Worth noting for this clone: The antigen remains undetermined.

Material: PBMCs. The chain couples TRBV5-4 to TRBJ2-3, with 7 bases that match TRBD2. The source of this sequence is a woman under 30 in good health and CMV-seronegative. Written as DNA, the CDR3 is TGTGCCAGCAGCTTGAAACTAGCGAAAACAGATACGCAGTATTTT. It encodes CASSLKLAKTDTQYF.